This T cell receptor beta chain is from a study of T-cell memory formation after mild COVID-19. Via MiXCR, TCRdb re-called the 5' RACE reads, giving one row per CDR3 protein. The data hold 300,000 or so distinct CDR3 sequences, with 15% to 20% observed a single time. Sequencing was carried out using PBMCs or a T cell subset sorted from them (not recorded which). The sequence was collected from a man younger than 30 who had mild COVID-19 (a few samples of this study predate the infection). Cell type and time point are not known.

CDR3 DNA sequence: TGTGCTAGTGGTATCCAGGAGGCGCTAAACATTCAGTACTTC. Its protein is CASGIQEALNIQYF. V and J are TRBV12-5 and TRBJ2-4; possibly TRBD2 for D (5 bases). CDR1 and CDR2 from the germline V gene are LGHNT and FRNRAP. This CDR3 has 14 amino acids. V shed 5 bases and J shed 6 bases, with 14 bases lying between them.